Sequencing of this T cell receptor (beta chain) was carried out in a study of blood T cell repertoires in COVID-19. The germline V gene encodes CDR1 SEHNR and CDR2 FQNEAQ (reference sequence). This CDR3 contains 13 residues. Trimming cost V 6 bases and J 1 base; bases outside gene matches: 2. Original methodology: Estimation of nucleated cell counts was performed using reference gene primer amplification. The data were produced by immunoSEQ multiplex PCR, yet TCRdb's version contains in-frame clones alone and is incomplete. D and trimming come from the DNA, and the V and J calls and clone size come from that table. The sample carries roughly 68,000 clones, about four fifths recorded once.

Source material: PBMCs or T cells enriched from blood (not recorded which). This TCR derives from a woman aged 40 to 49 with acute COVID-19. The rearrangement joins TRBV7-9 to TRBJ1-1; 7 nucleotides align to TRBD1. This chain's CDR3 is CASRRTGNTEAFF. The CDR3 DNA reads as TGTGCCAGCAGACGGACAGGGAACACTGAAGCTTTCTTT.